Below, one T cell receptor (beta chain) is given with its context. Its antigen is as yet unknown. The data were taken from a study of T cells in Graves' hyperthyroidism and ophthalmopathy. Study-level background: Peripheral blood samples were taken at initial diagnosis, prior to any treatment. General study findings and limits: It was a median about 6 months before onset that the model predicted ophthalmopathy.

A NOSPECS grade of at least 4, a Clinical Activity Score of at least 3 and duration under 3 months were recorded in ophthalmopathy patients. PBMCs came from 9 to 10 ml fresh peripheral blood. Amplified TCR beta CDR3 regions came from RNA transcripts. The primer set for the first-round RT-PCR of the TCR CDR3 was HTBI. Each CDR3 protein gets one entry after TCRdb re-called the multiplex PCR reads with MiXCR. Here the sample spans roughly 250,000 distinct CDR3 sequences, approximately 21% being singletons. V lost 7 bases, J lost 9 bases, and 18 bases lay in between. The V gene's germline CDR1 is MDHEN and CDR2 SYDVKM. The CDR3 length is 13 residues.

Material: blood. The receptor comes from a man aged 30 to 39 with Graves' ophthalmopathy. V gene TRBV28 combines with J gene TRBJ2-5; D is perhaps TRBD1 (5 bases). CDR3 sequence reads: CASIPLGRAAQYF. CDR3 nucleotide sequence: TGTGCCAGCATTCCCCTTGGCAGGGCGGCCCAGTACTTC. The entire variable domain, with the rest obtained from reference TRBV28 and TRBJ2-5, is as follows: DVKVTQSSRYLVKRTGEKVFLECVQDMDHENMFWYRQDPGLGLRLIYFSYDVKMKEKGDIPEGYSVSREKKERFSLILESASTNQTSMYLCASIPLGRAAQYFGPGTRLLVL.